This passage covers 30 T cell receptor beta chains from one sample sequenced in a study of regulatory T cells in long-lasting Graves disease. Combining iRepertoire HTBI primers with Arm-PCR of CDR3 regions, the authors built TCR beta libraries. TCRdb fed the multiplex PCR reads into MiXCR, producing one record per CDR3 protein. This table holds 350,000 to 500,000 distinct CDR3 sequences, roughly 15% found once. Stated time point: newly diagnosed GD, antithyroid drugs for less than 3 months. TCR sequences were obtained from RNA taken from PBMCs. These data were likewise used in another study, on T cells in Graves' hyperthyroidism and ophthalmopathy.

Here the sequenced sample was peripheral blood mononuclear cells (PBMCs), taken at new diagnosis, from a patient treated with antithyroid drugs. These receptors originate from a woman aged 18-30 years with Graves disease.

This clonotype was recorded at least ten times. The chain couples TRBV28 to TRBJ2-5; D is undetermined. V shed 5 bases and J shed 3 bases, with 7 bases lying between them. Germline V gene lookup returns CDR1 MDHEN and CDR2 SYDVKM. CDR3 size: 12 residues. CDR3 amino acids: CASSRAEETQYF. The CDR3 DNA is TGTGCCAGCAGTCGGGCCGAAGAGACCCAGTACTTC. Full variable domain (outside the CDR3, taken from reference TRBV28 and TRBJ2-5): DVKVTQSSRYLVKRTGEKVFLECVQDMDHENMFWYRQDPGLGLRLIYFSYDVKMKEKGDIPEGYSVSREKKERFSLILESASTNQTSMYLCASSRAEETQYFGPGTRLLVL.

The chain recombines TRBV30 with TRBJ1-1, with 7 nucleotides matching TRBD1. Germline CDR1 GTSNPN, CDR2 SVGIG (reference sequence). The CDR3 consists of 13 residues. Losses at the gene ends were 6 bases for V and 0 bases for J; bases not matched to a gene: 4. CDR3 nucleotide sequence: TGTGCCTGTACGACAGGGATGAACACTGAAGCTTTCTTT. Amino acid sequence: CACTTGMNTEAFF.

This sequence joins TRBV6-5 and TRBJ2-4, with D hard to call. The CDR3 consists of 12 residues. CDR1 is MNHEY, CDR2 SVGAGI, per germline. V was shortened by 0 bases and J by 14 bases, with 11 bases between the two germline ends. The DNA of the CDR3 is TGTGCCAGCAGTTACTCTCTGGGCAAAGAGTACTTC. It yields the protein CASSYSLGKEYF.

In the case of this clonotype: Being one base from a much bigger clone, this may be a read error. The rearrangement joins TRBV15 to TRBJ1-3; D not resolved. Between the trimmed V and J ends, which lost 1 base and 2 bases, there was a span of 12 bases. The CDR3 runs 16 residues. Germline CDR1 and CDR2: LNHNV and YYDKDF (reference sequence). The CDR3 here is CATSRARNSAGNTIYF. The CDR3 nucleotides read TGTGCCACCAGCAGAGCCCGTAACTCCGCTGGAAACACCATATATTTT.

This clonotype was detected ten times or more. The rearrangement joins TRBV19 to TRBJ2-7, with 9 bases matching TRBD1. Germline CDR1 reads LNHDA; CDR2 reads SQIVND (reference sequence). The CDR3 runs 17 residues. V was clipped by 6 bases and J by 0 bases; unmatched bases: 12. The CDR3 spells CASRPGQGPWDSYEQYF. CDR3 coding DNA: TGTGCCAGTAGACCGGGACAGGGCCCCTGGGACTCCTACGAGCAGTACTTC.

There are many counts of this clonotype. The chain employs TRBV28 and TRBJ2-3; D unresolved. This CDR3 comprises 14 residues. From germline, CDR1 is MDHEN and CDR2 SYDVKM. Trimming left V 4 bases short and J 2 bases short, with 10 bases between. CDR3 sequence (DNA): TGTGCCAGCAGTTACGCCGGCCTCACAGATACGCAGTATTTT. Translated, it gives CASSYAGLTDTQYF.

This clonotype appeared a few times. This chain connects TRBV18 to TRBJ2-7; no clear D. Per the germline V gene, CDR1 is KGHSH and CDR2 is LQKENI. V was shortened by 6 bases and J by 6 bases, with 9 bases between the two germline ends. The CDR3 sequence is 11 residues long. The CDR3 region has the DNA TGTGCCAGCTCTCCGACTGGCGAGCAGTACTTC. Amino acid sequence: CASSPTGEQYF.

The chain carries TRBV20-1 and TRBJ1-1, with TRBD1 as a possible D gene (5 bases). The CDR3 consists of 14 residues. CDR1 and CDR2 from the germline V gene are DFQATT and SNEGSKA (reference sequence). V was shortened by 2 bases and J by 6 bases, with 16 bases between the two germline ends. DNA of the CDR3: TGCAGTGCTAGACCATCTATCAGGGTCCCTGAAGCTTTCTTT. This encodes CSARPSIRVPEAFF.

V usage is TRBV7-2 and J usage is TRBJ1-2; D gene uncertain. Germline V lookup: CDR1 SGHTA, CDR2 FQGNSA. The germline V and J ends were trimmed by 1 base and 7 bases, with 13 bases remaining between them. CDR3 length: 14 amino acids. The CDR3 bases are TGTGCCAGCAGCTTAGACCCCCTGGCCGGTGGCTACACCTTC. The encoded protein is CASSLDPLAGGYTF.

The rearrangement joins TRBV15 to TRBJ1-2, with D uncertain. V was shortened by 0 bases and J by 4 bases, with 6 bases between the two germline ends. CDR1 and CDR2 (germline): LNHNV, YYDKDF (reference sequence). The CDR3 contains 13 residues. CDR3 amino acids: CATSRDKGYGYTF. CDR3 DNA sequence: TGTGCCACCAGCAGAGATAAAGGCTATGGCTACACCTTC.

This clonotype was observed a handful of times. The CDR3 DNA sequence: TGTGCCAGCAGCCCGGTGGGGGCCACTGAAGCTTTCTTT. This gives the protein CASSPVGATEAFF. The chain carries TRBV7-9 and TRBJ1-1; TRBD1 might be the D (6 bases). CDR3 size: 13 residues. The germline gives CDR1 SEHNR, CDR2 FQNEAQ (reference sequence). V gave up 5 bases and J gave up 4 bases, with 11 bases separating them.

This clonotype was counted ten times or more. The V call is TRBV15, the J call TRBJ2-7, with 11 bases that match TRBD2. The V segment lost 3 bases and the J segment 6 bases; nucleotides outside the gene matches: 10. This CDR3 has 16 amino acids. The germline V gene encodes CDR1 LNHNV and CDR2 YYDKDF (reference sequence). The CDR3 nucleotides read TGTGCCACCAGCAGTGGTCTTAGCGGGAGGGTAAGCGAGCAGTACTTC. As protein: CATSSGLSGRVSEQYF. Variable domain in full (rest from reference TRBV15 and TRBJ2-7): DAMVIQNPRYQVTQFGKPVTLSCSQTLNHNVMYWYQQKSSQAPKLLFHYYDKDFNNEADTPDNFQSRRPNTSFCFLDIRSPGLGDTAMYLCATSSGLSGRVSEQYFGPGTRLTVT.

CDR3 DNA: TGTGCCAGCAGCCCGTGGGAGGGGGCCCAAGAGACCCAGTACTTC. Amino acids: CASSPWEGAQETQYF. The V call is TRBV14, the J call TRBJ2-5; D is possibly TRBD1 or TRBD2 (7 bases each). CDR1 and CDR2 from the germline V gene are SGHDN and FVKESK. The length of the CDR3 is 15 residues. V lost 4 bases and J 1 base, leaving 13 bases between the germline ends.

This clonotype was picked up many times. The rearrangement links TRBV12-3 or TRBV12-4 to TRBJ2-1; D gene ambiguous. The CDR3 has 11 amino acids. Trimming stripped 8 bases from V and 10 bases from J, with 12 bases between. In nucleotides, the CDR3 is TGTGCCAGCGGAACCATTGGGGAGCAGTTCTTC. This encodes CASGTIGEQFF.

The chain couples TRBV6-1 to TRBJ2-7; 9 bases fit TRBD2. The length of the CDR3 is 14 residues. V trimming: 8 bases; J trimming: 4 bases; junction bases outside the gene matches: 9. In germline, CDR1 is MNHNS, CDR2 SASEGT. CDR3 sequence: CASGKRLAAYEQYF. In DNA, the CDR3 is TGTGCCAGCGGCAAGAGACTAGCGGCTTACGAGCAGTACTTC.

In its sample, this clonotype was seen many times. The V and J genes are TRBV7-2 and TRBJ2-3; possibly TRBD2 for D (6 bases). The germline gives CDR1 SGHTA, CDR2 FQGNSA. The CDR3 consists of 15 residues. Trimming took off 1 base at V and 6 bases at J, with 14 bases between the two ends. Here the CDR3 reads CASSLVGRTRDTQYF. The CDR3 nucleotides read TGTGCCAGCAGCTTAGTCGGGAGAACGCGGGATACGCAGTATTTT. Looking up the rest from reference TRBV7-2 and TRBJ2-3 gives the full variable domain: GAGVSQSPSNKVTEKGKDVELRCDPISGHTALYWYRQSLGQGLEFLIYFQGNSAPDKSGLPSDRFSAERTGGSVSTLTIQRTQQEDSAVYLCASSLVGRTRDTQYFGPGTRLTVL.

This clonotype was counted a few times. This chain links TRBV6-2 or TRBV6-3 with TRBJ2-3; possible D gene TRBD1, 6 bases. Germline CDR1 reads MNHEY; CDR2 reads SVGEGT. The V and J ends lost 2 bases and 4 bases respectively, with 13 bases between them. The CDR3 length is 15 residues. This CDR3 reads CASSYDPQGADTQYF. The CDR3 DNA is TGTGCCAGCAGTTACGACCCACAGGGCGCAGATACGCAGTATTTT.

This clonotype was seen many times. CDR3 sequence reads: CSANRGRVDYTF. CDR3 coding DNA: TGCAGTGCAAACAGGGGGCGGGTTGACTACACCTTC. This chain connects TRBV20-1 to TRBJ1-2; 9 bases map to TRBD1. Germline lookup yields CDR1 DFQATT and CDR2 SNEGSKA (reference sequence). The trim removed 6 bases at V and 10 bases at J, leaving 9 bases unmatched. The CDR3 has 12 amino acids.

This clonotype was seen ten or more times. The rearrangement links TRBV28 to TRBJ2-6, with D perhaps matching TRBD1 or TRBD2 (7 bases each). Between the trimmed V and J ends, which lost 5 bases and 1 base, there was a span of 15 bases. The length of the CDR3 is 17 residues. The germline gives CDR1 MDHEN, CDR2 SYDVKM. CDR3 sequence reads: CASSIRQGGSGANVLTF. The CDR3 DNA reads TGTGCCAGCAGTATTCGACAGGGAGGGTCTGGGGCCAACGTCCTGACTTTC.

This clonotype was recorded a few times. The chain couples TRBV7-8 to TRBJ1-1, with D hard to call. The V gene's germline CDR1 is SGHVS and CDR2 FQNEAQ. V lost 1 base, J lost 4 bases, and 13 bases lay in between. The CDR3 is 15 amino acids. This CDR3 is CASSLVQRGITEAFF. CDR3 nucleotides: TGTGCCAGCAGCTTAGTACAAAGAGGAATCACTGAAGCTTTCTTT.

This clonotype was found many times. V usage is TRBV5-1 and J usage is TRBJ2-3; D is uncertain. The CDR3 totals 13 residues. The V gene lost 0 bases and the J gene lost 4 bases, with 6 bases spanning the gap. Germline V gene data show CDR1 as SGHRS and CDR2 as YFSETQ. The CDR3 DNA reads TGCGCCAGCAGCTTGGGGGCTCCAGATACGCAGTATTTT. Protein sequence: CASSLGAPDTQYF.

The genes are TRBV5-4 and TRBJ1-3; 7 bases are shared with TRBD1. This CDR3 region has 15 residues. Germline CDR1 is SGHNT and CDR2 is YYREEE (reference sequence). J lost 0 bases, V lost 4 bases, and 4 bases had no gene match. The CDR3 is CASSGTGVSGNTIYF. Here the CDR3 DNA reads TGTGCCAGCAGCGGAACAGGGGTCTCTGGAAACACCATATATTTT.

Only a few counts were recorded for this clonotype. The V and J genes are TRBV12-3 or TRBV12-4 and TRBJ2-7, with 11 positions matching TRBD2. The CDR3 runs 16 residues. J lost 2 bases, V lost 3 bases, and 6 bases had no gene match. The CDR3 here is CASSFGASGGTYEQYF. The CDR3 DNA reads as TGTGCCAGCAGTTTTGGTGCTAGCGGGGGGACCTACGAGCAGTACTTC.

This clonotype was seen ten or more times. The chain is built from TRBV6-1 and TRBJ2-7; 10 bases are a match to TRBD1. V dropped 4 bases and J dropped 2; count of bases not matched to a gene: 5. CDR3 length: 15 residues. CDR1 MNHNS and CDR2 SASEGT come from the germline V gene. The CDR3 DNA reads as TGTGCCAGCAGTGCAAGGGGACAGGGGACCTACGAGCAGTACTTC. Its protein product is CASSARGQGTYEQYF.

The chain employs TRBV2 and TRBJ2-3; D may correspond to TRBD1 or TRBD2 (5 bases each). The CDR3 runs to 14 residues. Germline CDR1 and CDR2: SNHLY and FYNNEI. V was cut by 8 bases and J by 1 base, with 13 bases left in between. CDR3 region: CASYLMGGTDTQYF. Written as DNA, the CDR3 is TGTGCCAGCTATCTCATGGGGGGCACAGATACGCAGTATTTT.

The CDR3 spells CSAFDEGGKGTDTQYF. In nucleotides, the CDR3 is TGCAGTGCGTTTGACGAGGGAGGGAAAGGCACAGATACGCAGTATTTT. This chain uses TRBV20-1 with TRBJ2-3; 7 positions match TRBD2. The CDR3 consists of 16 residues. V shed 6 bases and J 1 base; nucleotides not matched to a gene: 13. The V gene's germline CDR1 is DFQATT and CDR2 SNEGSKA (reference sequence).

The genes are TRBV27 and TRBJ2-1; 8 nucleotides agree with TRBD1. The J segment lost 12 bases and the V segment lost 7 bases, leaving 11 bases of the junction unmatched. Germline CDR1 is MNHEY and CDR2 is SMNVEV (reference sequence). The CDR3 spans 13 residues. The CDR3 sequence: CASTTGQGMPQFF. CDR3 sequence (DNA): TGTGCCAGCACGACCGGACAGGGAATGCCGCAGTTCTTC.

The chain uses TRBV19 and TRBJ2-3; unclear D gene. Per germline, CDR1 LNHDA and CDR2 SQIVND (reference sequence). There are 15 residues in the CDR3. V was trimmed by 3 bases and J by 4 bases, leaving 14 bases between them. The CDR3 region has the DNA TGTGCCAGTAGTATCCACGACGATCTCGCAGATACGCAGTATTTT. The encoded protein is CASSIHDDLADTQYF.

On this clonotype itself: The junction shows a germline mismatch at one end, possibly a read error. The genes are TRBV25-1 and TRBJ2-7; 7 bases fit TRBD2. Germline V gene sequence: CDR1 MGHDK, CDR2 SYGVNS. The CDR3 contains 15 residues. The CDR3 here is CASSEYRRESGEQHF. Here the CDR3 DNA reads TGTGCCAGCAGTGAATATCGGCGGGAGAGTGGCGAGCAGCACTTC.

The V and J genes are TRBV4-1 and TRBJ2-1; D gene unclear. Germline assignment: CDR1 MGHRA and CDR2 YSYEKL. CDR3 length: 15 residues. V lost 2 bases and J lost 8, with 16 bases in between. The CDR3 spells CASSQTRPPRDEQFF. The CDR3 DNA reads as TGCGCCAGCAGCCAAACAAGGCCCCCTCGGGATGAGCAGTTCTTC.